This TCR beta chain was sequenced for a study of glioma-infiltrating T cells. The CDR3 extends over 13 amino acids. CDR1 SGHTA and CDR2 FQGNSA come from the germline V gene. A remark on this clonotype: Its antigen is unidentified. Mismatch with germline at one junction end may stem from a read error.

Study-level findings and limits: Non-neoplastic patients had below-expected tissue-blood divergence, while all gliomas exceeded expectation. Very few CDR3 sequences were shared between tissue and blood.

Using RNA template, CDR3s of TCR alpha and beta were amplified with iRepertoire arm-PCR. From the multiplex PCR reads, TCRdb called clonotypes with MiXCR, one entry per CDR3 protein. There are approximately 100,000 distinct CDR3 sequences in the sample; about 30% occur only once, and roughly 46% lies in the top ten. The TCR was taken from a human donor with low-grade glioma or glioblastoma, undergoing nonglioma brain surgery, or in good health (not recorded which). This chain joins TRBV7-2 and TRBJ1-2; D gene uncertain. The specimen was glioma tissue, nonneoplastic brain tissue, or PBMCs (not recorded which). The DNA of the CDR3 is TGTGCCAGCGGACTTCCTCTTAACTATGGCTACATTTTC. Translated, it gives CASGLPLNYGYIF.